The next 13 T cell receptor beta chains were all read from a single sample in a study of identical twins. MiXCR was run by TCRdb on the 5' RACE reads, yielding one entry per CDR3 protein. The table records 1,800,000 or so distinct CDR3 sequences, more than 30% of them present only once. Sequenced input: cord blood. The receptors originated from a newborn girl in good health.

The chain links TRBV7-2 to TRBJ2-1; 7 bases agree with TRBD2. The trim removed 1 base at V and 5 bases at J, leaving 5 bases unmatched. The germline V gene encodes CDR1 SGHTA and CDR2 FQGNSA. CDR3 length: 15 amino acids. CDR3 nucleotides: TGTGCCAGCAGCTTAGTAGCGGGCGAAAACAATGAGCAGTTCTTC. Its protein is CASSLVAGENNEQFF.

There are many counts of this clonotype. The chain recombines TRBV28 with TRBJ2-5; D uncertain. The CDR3 loop spans 12 amino acids. Germline V gives CDR1 MDHEN, CDR2 SYDVKM. The germline V and J ends were trimmed by 3 bases and 1 base, with 3 bases remaining between them. DNA of the CDR3: TGTGCCAGCAGTTTCTTCCAAGAGACCCAGTACTTC. Its translation: CASSFFQETQYF.

In its sample, this clonotype was seen a few times. V usage is TRBV5-6 and J usage is TRBJ2-1; 9 positions match TRBD1. The CDR3 covers 16 residues. Losses at the gene ends were 0 bases for V and 3 bases for J; bases not matched to a gene: 4. Germline lookup yields CDR1 SGHDT and CDR2 YYEEEE. The CDR3 spells CASSLATGGVYNEQFF. The DNA of the CDR3 is TGTGCCAGCAGCTTGGCCACAGGGGGCGTCTACAATGAGCAGTTCTTC.

This clonotype was counted at least ten times. This chain joins TRBV20-1 and TRBJ1-2; D remains unclear. CDR3 length: 13 amino acids. CDR1 and CDR2 from the germline V gene are DFQATT and SNEGSKA (reference sequence). V lost 0 bases to trimming and J lost 4 bases, with 9 bases between them. The CDR3 nucleotides are TGCAGTGCTAGAGATGTAAGGCTCTATGGCTACACCTTC. It codes for CSARDVRLYGYTF.

The V gene is TRBV6-5, the J gene TRBJ1-2, with D possibly being TRBD1 (5 bases). This CDR3 spans 13 amino acids. Germline assignment: CDR1 MNHEY and CDR2 SVGAGI. The germline V and J ends were trimmed by 4 bases and 8 bases, with 14 bases remaining between them. The CDR3 sequence is CASSLSGTNGYTF. The CDR3 DNA reads as TGTGCCAGCAGTTTATCAGGGACGAACGGCTACACCTTC.

The J gene is TRBJ2-1, the V gene TRBV28; 7 nucleotides line up with TRBD1. CDR1 is MDHEN and CDR2 is SYDVKM in the germline V gene. The V segment lost 6 bases and the J segment 13 bases; nucleotides outside the gene matches: 18. The CDR3 extends over 15 amino acids. This CDR3 reads CASRQHRGWRETQFF. CDR3 bases: TGTGCCAGCAGACAACACAGGGGTTGGCGAGAGACCCAGTTCTTC.

This clonotype came up a few times. The V call is TRBV27, the J call TRBJ1-2, with D perhaps TRBD1 (5 bases). Trimming cost V 1 base and J 6 bases, with 15 bases left between them. This CDR3 spans 15 amino acids. From germline, CDR1 is MNHEY and CDR2 SMNVEV (reference sequence). CDR3 nucleotide sequence: TGTGCCAGCAGTTTATATATGGGGACTTCTAATGGCTACACCTTC. This translates into CASSLYMGTSNGYTF.

The chain couples TRBV24-1 to TRBJ2-1; 15 nucleotides agree with TRBD2. The length of the CDR3 is 20 residues. V was pared by 3 bases and J by 0 bases, with 8 bases of the junction left unmatched. Germline V gives CDR1 KGHDR, CDR2 SFDVKD. The CDR3 region has the DNA TGTGCCACCAGTGATACACGGACTAGCGGGAGGGCGAGCTCCTACAATGAGCAGTTCTTC. As protein: CATSDTRTSGRASSYNEQFF.

Comments on this clonotype: A much larger clone differs from this one at a single base, so this may be a read error. The rearrangement links TRBV29-1 to TRBJ1-1; no firm D call. Germline CDR1 SQVTM, CDR2 ANQGSEA. The CDR3 runs 12 residues. This CDR3 reads CNVDAGNTEAFF. In DNA form, the CDR3 reads TGCAACGTCGACGCCGGGAACACTGAAGCTTTCTTT.

This sequence joins TRBV24-1 and TRBJ2-3; D not resolved. V shed 8 bases and J shed 0 bases, with 11 bases lying between them. From germline, CDR1 is KGHDR and CDR2 SFDVKD. This CDR3 has 14 amino acids. The CDR3 is CATMVRLSTDTQYF. The CDR3 DNA is TGTGCCACCATGGTCCGGCTCAGCACAGATACGCAGTATTTT.

The chain carries TRBV6-1 and TRBJ1-1; 7 bases match TRBD1. CDR1 is MNHNS and CDR2 is SASEGT in the germline V gene. The trim removed 2 bases at V and 3 bases at J, leaving 12 bases unmatched. This CDR3 is built from 17 residues. The CDR3 here is CASSERIQGSFDTEAFF. The CDR3 bases are TGTGCCAGCAGTGAACGGATACAGGGGAGTTTTGACACTGAAGCTTTCTTT.

The chain combines TRBV5-1 with TRBJ1-1; TRBD1 aligns across 8 bases. Trimming cost V 4 bases and J 0 bases; bases outside gene matches: 8. Germline V gene sequence: CDR1 SGHRS, CDR2 YFSETQ. The CDR3 is 16 amino acids. The CDR3, as DNA: TGCGCCAGCAGCCTACGGGACAGGAGGTTGAACACTGAAGCTTTCTTT. Translating gives CASSLRDRRLNTEAFF.

J is TRBJ2-2 and V is TRBV7-2; a weak D match, TRBD2 (5 bases). In germline, CDR1 is SGHTA, CDR2 FQGNSA. The CDR3 contains 16 residues. Deletions cut 1 base from V and 4 bases from J, with 13 bases between. CDR3 amino acids: CASSLVFRGITGELFF. The CDR3 DNA sequence: TGTGCCAGCAGCTTAGTCTTTCGGGGTATCACCGGGGAGCTGTTTTTT.